What follows are 20 T cell receptor beta chains derived from one specimen sequenced in a study of OX40 agonist ivuxolimab in advanced cancers. Sequenced by immunoSEQ multiplex PCR; TCRdb stores in-frame clones only, minus some. Altogether about 61,000 clones are present, roughly four fifths being singletons, with the ten largest covering less than 3.5%. Sequenced here: CD4+ or CD8+ T cells sorted from blood, sampled in a trial of the OX40 agonist ivuxolimab. The origin of the receptors is an adult with an advanced solid tumor such as melanoma, head and neck, liver or kidney cancer.

V gene TRBV5-1 combines with J gene TRBJ2-3; TRBD2 aligns across 9 bases. V lost 5 bases and J lost 5; bases outside the gene matches: 6. CDR1 and CDR2 (germline): SGHRS, YFSETQ. This CDR3 is built from 14 residues. The chain's CDR3 is CASRGAGGRDTQYF. For the CDR3, the DNA is TGCGCCAGCAGGGGAGCGGGGGGCCGAGATACGCAGTATTTT. Drawing the rest from reference TRBV5-1 and TRBJ2-3, the complete variable domain is KAGVTQTPRYLIKTRGQQVTLSCSPISGHRSVSWYQQTPGQGLQFLFEYFSETQRNKGNFPGRFSGRQFSNSRSEMNVSTLELGDSALYLCASRGAGGRDTQYFGPGTRLTVL.

CDR3 amino acids: CASSLGQGLAEKLFF. Written as DNA, the CDR3 is TGTGCCAGCAGCTTAGGGCAGGGTCTGGCTGAAAAACTGTTTTTT. This sequence joins TRBV7-6 and TRBJ1-4; D may be TRBD1 (5 bases). The ends were cut back, 1 base at V and 7 bases at J, with 13 bases in the middle. This CDR3 is 15 amino acids long. Germline CDR1 reads SGHVS; CDR2 reads FNYEAQ.

The chain combines TRBV6-6 with TRBJ2-3, with D uncertain. Trimming took off 6 bases at V and 1 base at J, with 8 bases between the two ends. The CDR3 spans 13 residues. Per the germline V gene, CDR1 is MNHNY and CDR2 is SVGAGI (reference sequence). DNA for the CDR3: TGTGCCAGCAGCCGAGGACGCACAGATACGCAGTATTTT. As protein: CASSRGRTDTQYF.

The V and J genes are TRBV5-4 and TRBJ1-4; D is uncertain. This CDR3 is built from 15 residues. Germline V lookup: CDR1 SGHNT, CDR2 YYREEE (reference sequence). V lost 3 bases and J lost 3, with 12 bases in between. In nucleotides, the CDR3 is TGTGCCAGCAGCTCCAAGGGTGAACCTAATGAAAAACTGTTTTTT. Translating gives CASSSKGEPNEKLFF.

There are a few counts of this clone. The chain is built from TRBV7-9 and TRBJ2-7; possible D gene TRBD2, 6 bases. V was clipped by 5 bases and J by 1 base, with 15 bases between them. Germline V gene lookup returns CDR1 SEHNR and CDR2 FQNEAQ (reference sequence). This CDR3 has 15 residues. Written as DNA, the CDR3 is TGTGCCAGCAGCGGAGGGCAGGGAACATCCTACGAGCAGTACTTC. Encoded protein: CASSGGQGTSYEQYF.

V gene TRBV10-3 combines with J gene TRBJ2-5; D might be TRBD2 (7 bases). The CDR3 is 13 residues long. The germline V and J ends were trimmed by 10 bases and 1 base, with 13 bases remaining between them. From germline, CDR1 is ENHRY and CDR2 SYGVKD. The CDR3 is CATTAGAQETQYF. The CDR3 coding sequence is TGTGCCACCACTGCGGGGGCCCAAGAGACCCAGTACTTC.

The V gene is TRBV7-8, the J gene TRBJ1-5, with D unclear. This CDR3 contains 15 residues. Germline V gene sequence: CDR1 SGHVS, CDR2 FQNEAQ. Deletions cut 4 bases from V and 0 bases from J, with 10 bases between. The DNA of the CDR3 is TGTGCCAGCAGCTCCCGTGACTTTAGCAATCAGCCCCAGCATTTT. Protein product: CASSSRDFSNQPQHF.

This clone came up a few times. The CDR3 protein is CAWSVFQGNGYTF. DNA for the CDR3: TGTGCCTGGAGTGTTTTCCAGGGGAATGGCTACACCTTC. This chain uses TRBV30 with TRBJ1-2; a possible D gene is TRBD1 (6 bases). The V end was cut by 0 bases, the J end by 6 bases, with 11 bases between. This CDR3 comprises 13 residues. Germline V CDR1 and CDR2: GTSNPN, SVGIG (reference sequence).

The chain is built from TRBV7-6 and TRBJ2-3; perhaps TRBD1 as D (5 bases). Germline V gives CDR1 SGHVS, CDR2 FNYEAQ. The CDR3 runs 13 residues. V was clipped by 5 bases and J by 8 bases, with 14 bases between them. The DNA of the CDR3 is TGTGCCAGCAGCCTCTCAGATCAGGGTACGCAGTATTTT. Translated: CASSLSDQGTQYF.

This clone was picked up one time. The chain recombines TRBV7-8 with TRBJ2-3; 7 bases agree with TRBD2. CDR1 SGHVS and CDR2 FQNEAQ come from the germline V gene. This CDR3 comprises 15 residues. V shed 0 bases, J shed 5 bases, and the junction held 5 bases outside the gene matches. The CDR3: CASSLALADGDTQYF. The CDR3, as DNA: TGTGCCAGCAGCTTAGCTCTAGCGGACGGAGATACGCAGTATTTT.

This chain uses TRBV7-9 with TRBJ2-2; tentative D call: TRBD2 (5 bases). Germline V lookup: CDR1 SEHNR, CDR2 FQNEAQ (reference sequence). This CDR3 has 17 residues. V lost 0 bases and J lost 0, with 11 bases in between. This CDR3 is CASSLAGNPPNTGELFF. In nucleotides, the CDR3 is TGTGCCAGCAGCTTAGCCGGGAATCCGCCGAACACCGGGGAGCTGTTTTTT.

This chain connects TRBV30 to TRBJ1-3; possible D gene TRBD1, 5 bases. This CDR3 has 10 residues. CDR1 and CDR2 from the germline V gene are GTSNPN and SVGIG (reference sequence). The CDR3 coding sequence is TGTGCAGGGGCTGGAAACACCATATATTTT. Protein: CAGAGNTIYF.

The chain recombines TRBV7-6 with TRBJ2-5; either TRBD1 or TRBD2 may supply D (6 bases each). The V end lost 5 bases, the J end lost 2 bases, and 15 bases lay between the germline ends. Germline V CDR1 and CDR2: SGHVS, FNYEAQ. This CDR3 has 15 amino acids. The CDR3 bases are TGTGCCAGCAGCAAGAAGGGGGGTTATCAAGAGACCCAGTACTTC. Protein product: CASSKKGGYQETQYF.

The rearrangement uses TRBV19 and TRBJ2-2; D gene ambiguous. The CDR3 consists of 12 residues. Deletions cut 3 bases from V and 6 bases from J, with 5 bases between. From germline, CDR1 is LNHDA and CDR2 SQIVND (reference sequence). The CDR3 DNA follows: TGTGCCAGTAGTATCCCCGCCGGGGAGCTGTTTTTT. This sequence encodes CASSIPAGELFF.

This chain joins TRBV5-1 and TRBJ2-1, with TRBD1 identical over 10 bases. CDR3 length equals 19 residues. Germline V gene sequence: CDR1 SGHRS, CDR2 YFSETQ. J lost 1 base, V lost 3 bases, and 13 bases had no gene match. The CDR3 DNA is TGCGCCAGCAGCTCCAGAGACAGGGGGCTACGGTTGTCCTACAATGAGCAGTTCTTC. Translated, it gives CASSSRDRGLRLSYNEQFF.

V is TRBV7-2 and J is TRBJ2-1; D gene unclear. This CDR3 is 15 amino acids long. The germline CDR1 and CDR2 sequences are SGHTA and FQGNSA. Trimming cost V 5 bases and J 0 bases, with 11 bases left between them. The DNA of the CDR3 is TGTGCCAGCAGCCCTACAGAAAGCTCCTACAATGAGCAGTTCTTC. This translates into CASSPTESSYNEQFF.

J is TRBJ1-6 and V is TRBV4-3, with D maybe TRBD1 (5 bases). The ends were cut back, 3 bases at V and 7 bases at J, with 19 bases in the middle. The CDR3 contains 17 residues. Germline loops: CDR1 LGHNA, CDR2 YSLEER. The CDR3 sequence: CASSQDAGTGLNSPLHF. The CDR3 DNA is TGCGCCAGCAGCCAGGATGCGGGAACAGGCCTGAATTCACCCCTCCACTTT.

The chain couples TRBV19 to TRBJ1-2; D might be TRBD1 (5 bases). The ends were cut back, 0 bases at V and 4 bases at J, with 18 bases in the middle. Germline CDR1 reads LNHDA; CDR2 reads SQIVND (reference sequence). The CDR3 contains 17 residues. The CDR3 DNA reads TGTGCCAGTAGTATAGACCGAAATGGGGGAGGCGGCTATGGCTACACCTTC. It encodes CASSIDRNGGGGYGYTF.

V gene TRBV6-5 combines with J gene TRBJ2-7; the D gene is possibly TRBD1 (6 bases). This CDR3 region has 12 residues. V was trimmed by 6 bases and J by 4 bases, leaving 10 bases between them. Germline CDR1 reads MNHEY; CDR2 reads SVGAGI. The CDR3 reads CASRPRGYEQYF. The DNA for the CDR3 is TGTGCCAGCAGGCCCAGGGGTTACGAGCAGTACTTC.

The rearrangement uses TRBV7-3 and TRBJ2-3; 8 nucleotides align to TRBD2. The ends lost 5 bases at V and 9 bases at J; junction bases unmatched: 7. Germline CDR1 and CDR2: SGHTA and FQGTGA. CDR3 size: 13 residues. CDR3: CASSRGTSGTQYF. The CDR3 DNA reads as TGTGCCAGCAGCCGGGGGACTAGTGGAACGCAGTATTTT.